Sequencing of this T cell receptor beta chain was carried out in a study of sequential checkpoint blockade in melanoma. The method was immunoSEQ multiplex PCR; TCRdb's version includes in-frame clones alone and lacks a portion of them. The table lists tens of thousands of clones, around 82% of them singletons. Indicated treatment: randomized to nivolumab then ipilimumab (arm A) or the reverse (arm B). CDR3 size: 12 residues. Between the trimmed V and J ends, which lost 6 bases and 5 bases, there was a span of 10 bases. Germline assignment: CDR1 MNHEY and CDR2 SVGAGI. Sequenced here: CD8+ T cells sorted from blood (inferred from file names), sampled from a patient given nivolumab and ipilimumab in sequence. The receptor comes from a human donor with melanoma. This chain links TRBV6-5 with TRBJ1-1; D is unresolved. CDR3 loop: CASRSGNTEAFF. CDR3 DNA: TGTGCCAGCAGATCCGGTAATACTGAAGCTTTCTTT.